The rows below give T cell receptor beta chains drawn from one sample of a study of T cell responses to AZD1222 COVID-19 vaccine. Repertoires were generated with immunoSEQ multiplex PCR, while TCRdb's copy carries only in-frame clones and drops some. The sample consists of 100,000 to 140,000 clones, 90% to 95% of them appearing once. Source: peripheral blood, taken on day 0 of AZD1222 vaccination. The source is an adult in good health. The CDR3 runs from the conserved cysteine through the conserved F or W. D genes are given only for firm matches. The size of a clone is reported for some rows only, either as once, few or many, or as a class for expanded clones.

j_gene: TRBJ2-3
d_gene: -
v_gene: TRBV5-6
abundance: -
CDR3nt: TGTGCCAGCAGCTTCGGGGGGCGCACAGATACGCAGTATTTT
CDR3aa: CASSFGGRTDTQYF

j_gene: TRBJ1-1
d_gene: -
v_gene: TRBV11-2
abundance: -
CDR3nt: TGTGCCAGCAGCTTTTCGACCCGACTGAACACTGAAGCTTTCTTT
CDR3aa: CASSFSTRLNTEAFF

j_gene: TRBJ1-6
d_gene: -
v_gene: TRBV6-1
abundance: -
CDR3nt: TGTGCCAGCAGTGAACTTAGGACAGACGTTTCACCCCTCCACTTT
CDR3aa: CASSELRTDVSPLHF

j_gene: TRBJ2-5
d_gene: TRBD1
v_gene: TRBV6-5
abundance: few
CDR3nt: TGTGCCAGCAGTTATTCGGGCCCGGGACAGAAAGAGACCCAGTACTTC
CDR3aa: CASSYSGPGQKETQYF

j_gene: TRBJ2-2
d_gene: -
v_gene: TRBV7-8
abundance: few
CDR3nt: TGTGCCAGCAGCTTGGGACGGGGGTCCGGGGAGCTGTTTTTT
CDR3aa: CASSLGRGSGELFF

j_gene: TRBJ1-2
d_gene: -
v_gene: TRBV9
abundance: -
CDR3nt: TGTGCCAGCAGCGTAGAAGTGACAGGATATGGCTACACCTTC
CDR3aa: CASSVEVTGYGYTF

j_gene: TRBJ1-3
d_gene: -
v_gene: TRBV30
abundance: once
CDR3nt: TGTGCCTGGAGTAGGGAAGAAATCTCTGGAAACACCATATATTTT
CDR3aa: CAWSREEISGNTIYF

j_gene: TRBJ1-5
d_gene: TRBD1
v_gene: TRBV3-1/TRBV3-2
abundance: -
CDR3nt: TGTGCCAGCAGCCAATTTGGACAGGTAGTACAGCCCCAGCATTTT
CDR3aa: CASSQFGQVVQPQHF

j_gene: TRBJ1-1
d_gene: -
v_gene: TRBV7-2
abundance: once
CDR3nt: TGTGCCAGCACCCCTAGAGGGGGGGTGAACACTGAAGCTTTCTTT
CDR3aa: CASTPRGGVNTEAFF

j_gene: TRBJ2-3
d_gene: -
v_gene: TRBV9
abundance: once
CDR3nt: TGTGCCAGCAGCGTAGCTGGAGGCCAGACAGATACGCAGTATTTT
CDR3aa: CASSVAGGQTDTQYF

j_gene: TRBJ2-3
d_gene: TRBD2
v_gene: TRBV4-1
abundance: -
CDR3nt: TGCGCCAGCAGCCAAGGGACTAGCGGGGATGGAGATACGCAGTATTTT
CDR3aa: CASSQGTSGDGDTQYF

j_gene: TRBJ2-2
d_gene: -
v_gene: TRBV3-1/TRBV3-2
abundance: few
CDR3nt: TGTGCCAGCAGCCAAGCGCCGGGCACCGGGGAGCTGTTTTTT
CDR3aa: CASSQAPGTGELFF

j_gene: TRBJ1-3
d_gene: -
v_gene: TRBV5-8
abundance: -
CDR3nt: TGTGCCAGCAGCTCGCCCGACAATCTGGGAACCACCATATATTTT
CDR3aa: CASSSPDNLGTTIYF

j_gene: TRBJ2-7
d_gene: -
v_gene: TRBV7-2
abundance: -
CDR3nt: TGTGCCAGCAGCTTAGCGGGGGGCTGGAACGAGCAGTACTTC
CDR3aa: CASSLAGGWNEQYF

j_gene: TRBJ2-7
d_gene: TRBD2
v_gene: TRBV6-2/TRBV6-3
abundance: -
CDR3nt: TGTGCCAGCAGCTCCTTACAGGGCCGAGGGCGGGGGGTCCAACCCCACGAGCAGTACTTC
CDR3aa: CASSSLQGRGRGVQPHEQYF

j_gene: TRBJ2-3
d_gene: TRBD2
v_gene: TRBV6-5
abundance: -
CDR3nt: TGTGCCAGCAGACCGGGGGGGCTCGCAGATACGCAGTATTTT
CDR3aa: CASRPGGLADTQYF

j_gene: TRBJ1-1
d_gene: -
v_gene: TRBV28
abundance: -
CDR3nt: TGTGCCACCAGGGTGCGCGGCACTGAAGCTTTCTTT
CDR3aa: CATRVRGTEAFF

j_gene: TRBJ1-5
d_gene: -
v_gene: TRBV19
abundance: -
CDR3nt: TGTGCCAGTAGTTCGGACATTTATCAGCCCCAGCATTTT
CDR3aa: CASSSDIYQPQHF

j_gene: TRBJ1-1
d_gene: TRBD1
v_gene: TRBV7-2
abundance: few
CDR3nt: TGTGCCAGCAGCCTCGGACAGGGGATGAACACTGAAGCTTTCTTT
CDR3aa: CASSLGQGMNTEAFF

j_gene: TRBJ1-4
d_gene: -
v_gene: TRBV2
abundance: -
CDR3nt: TGTGCCAGCAGTGAAGAAGGAACAACTAATGAAAAACTGTTTTTT
CDR3aa: CASSEEGTTNEKLFF

j_gene: TRBJ1-2
d_gene: TRBD1
v_gene: TRBV19
abundance: -
CDR3nt: TGTGCCAGTAGTAATAGGGGACAGTGGAACTATGGCTACACCTTC
CDR3aa: CASSNRGQWNYGYTF

j_gene: TRBJ2-4
d_gene: -
v_gene: TRBV19
abundance: -
CDR3nt: TGTGCCAGTAGTGCAGACAGGGCCAAAAACATTCAGTACTTC
CDR3aa: CASSADRAKNIQYF

j_gene: TRBJ2-3
d_gene: -
v_gene: TRBV6-5
abundance: -
CDR3nt: TGTGCCAGCAGTTCGAGAAACAGGGCTAAGGCGCAGTATTTT
CDR3aa: CASSSRNRAKAQYF

j_gene: TRBJ1-4
d_gene: -
v_gene: TRBV15
abundance: -
CDR3nt: TGTGCCACCAGCAGATCACAGTTAACTAATGAAAAACTGTTTTTT
CDR3aa: CATSRSQLTNEKLFF

j_gene: TRBJ1-3
d_gene: -
v_gene: TRBV11-2
abundance: -
CDR3nt: TGTGCCAGCAGCCAACAGGGCCCTGGGGGTGGAAACACCATATATTTT
CDR3aa: CASSQQGPGGGNTIYF

j_gene: TRBJ2-1
d_gene: TRBD2
v_gene: TRBV18
abundance: -
CDR3nt: TGTGCCAGCTCACCACCCACTAGCGGGGGCCTCCGAAATGAGCAGTTCTTC
CDR3aa: CASSPPTSGGLRNEQFF

j_gene: TRBJ2-7
d_gene: -
v_gene: TRBV3-1/TRBV3-2
abundance: -
CDR3nt: TGTGCCAGCAGCCAAGGTCTAAGATGGGACTACGAGCAGTACTTC
CDR3aa: CASSQGLRWDYEQYF

j_gene: TRBJ1-1
d_gene: TRBD1
v_gene: TRBV30
abundance: -
CDR3nt: TGTGCCTGGAGATGGGACAGGGGCACTGAAGCTTTCTTT
CDR3aa: CAWRWDRGTEAFF

j_gene: TRBJ1-2
d_gene: -
v_gene: TRBV7-9
abundance: -
CDR3nt: TGTGCCAGCAGCCGAAACCGGGACACATCAACCGGCTACACCTTC
CDR3aa: CASSRNRDTSTGYTF

j_gene: TRBJ2-5
d_gene: -
v_gene: TRBV4-3
abundance: -
CDR3nt: TGCGCCAGCAGCCCAACAAGTCAGTGGCTCGAGACCCAGTACTTC
CDR3aa: CASSPTSQWLETQYF

j_gene: TRBJ2-5
d_gene: -
v_gene: TRBV25-1
abundance: once
CDR3nt: TGTGCCAGCAGTGAAACAGGGTACCAAGAGACCCAGTACTTC
CDR3aa: CASSETGYQETQYF

j_gene: TRBJ1-1
d_gene: -
v_gene: TRBV9
abundance: -
CDR3nt: TGTGCCAGCAGCGTAGACAGGACAAACACTGAAGCTTTCTTT
CDR3aa: CASSVDRTNTEAFF

j_gene: TRBJ1-5
d_gene: -
v_gene: TRBV12-3/TRBV12-4
abundance: -
CDR3nt: TGTGCCAGCAGTCAGGGTAGCAATCAGCCCCAGCATTTT
CDR3aa: CASSQGSNQPQHF

j_gene: TRBJ2-1
d_gene: TRBD1
v_gene: TRBV19
abundance: -
CDR3nt: TGTGCCAGTAGTATGGAATACGCGACAGGGCAGTACAATGAGCAGTTCTTC
CDR3aa: CASSMEYATGQYNEQFF

j_gene: TRBJ2-1
d_gene: TRBD2
v_gene: TRBV24-1
abundance: -
CDR3nt: TGTGCCTCAGCGGGGACTAGGACGAATGAGCAGTTCTTC
CDR3aa: CASAGTRTNEQFF

j_gene: TRBJ2-7
d_gene: -
v_gene: TRBV2
abundance: -
CDR3nt: TGTGCCAGCAGCTTTGGCCTATACGAGCAGTACTTC
CDR3aa: CASSFGLYEQYF

j_gene: TRBJ2-2
d_gene: -
v_gene: TRBV7-6
abundance: -
CDR3nt: TGTGCCAGCAGCTTAGCGAAGGGGTCCGGGGAGCTGTTTTTT
CDR3aa: CASSLAKGSGELFF

j_gene: TRBJ1-6
d_gene: -
v_gene: TRBV5-4
abundance: -
CDR3nt: TGTGCCAGCAGCTTGGCTGGGAATTCACCCCTCCACTTT
CDR3aa: CASSLAGNSPLHF

j_gene: TRBJ1-3
d_gene: -
v_gene: TRBV5-1
abundance: -
CDR3nt: TGCGCCAGCAGCTTGGGAGCCCAGCTTGGAAACACCATATATTTT
CDR3aa: CASSLGAQLGNTIYF

j_gene: TRBJ2-3
d_gene: -
v_gene: TRBV21-1
abundance: -
CDR3nt: TGTGCCAGCAGCAATTTAGGGACAGGGATGGCAGATACGCAGTATTTT
CDR3aa: CASSNLGTGMADTQYF

j_gene: TRBJ1-6
d_gene: -
v_gene: TRBV5-6
abundance: -
CDR3nt: TGTGCCAGCAGCGACCAAGAAAGGGCAGCCTATAATTCACCCCTCCACTTT
CDR3aa: CASSDQERAAYNSPLHF

j_gene: TRBJ2-7
d_gene: -
v_gene: TRBV21-1
abundance: -
CDR3nt: TGTGCCAGCAGCAAACTCAGGGTTCGAGACGAGCAGTACTTC
CDR3aa: CASSKLRVRDEQYF

j_gene: TRBJ1-3
d_gene: TRBD1
v_gene: TRBV30
abundance: -
CDR3nt: TGTGCCTGGAACAGGGGTTCTGGAAACACCATATATTTT
CDR3aa: CAWNRGSGNTIYF

j_gene: TRBJ2-7
d_gene: TRBD2
v_gene: TRBV2
abundance: -
CDR3nt: TGTGCCAGCAGACTAGCGGGGGGGACCTACGAGCAGTACTTC
CDR3aa: CASRLAGGTYEQYF

j_gene: TRBJ2-6
d_gene: -
v_gene: TRBV19
abundance: -
CDR3nt: TGTGCCAGTAGTTCCCACAGCTCTGGGGCCAACGTCCTGACTTTC
CDR3aa: CASSSHSSGANVLTF

j_gene: TRBJ2-3
d_gene: TRBD1
v_gene: TRBV13
abundance: -
CDR3nt: TGTGCCAGCAGCCCCGCCCTTGGGACAGGGCCCGGCACAGATACGCAGTATTTT
CDR3aa: CASSPALGTGPGTDTQYF

j_gene: TRBJ2-6
d_gene: -
v_gene: TRBV4-3
abundance: few
CDR3nt: TGCGCCAGCAGCCAAGGACAACTAGACTCTGGGGCCAACGTCCTGACTTTC
CDR3aa: CASSQGQLDSGANVLTF

j_gene: TRBJ1-1
d_gene: -
v_gene: TRBV5-1
abundance: few
CDR3nt: TGCGCCAGCAGCTTGGAGTTCTCTGAAGCTTTCTTT
CDR3aa: CASSLEFSEAFF

j_gene: TRBJ2-2
d_gene: TRBD2
v_gene: TRBV7-2
abundance: -
CDR3nt: TGTGCCAGCAGTTTCCGGACTAGCGGGGGGGTCACCGGGGAGCTGTTTTTT
CDR3aa: CASSFRTSGGVTGELFF

j_gene: TRBJ2-1
d_gene: -
v_gene: TRBV29-1
abundance: -
CDR3nt: TGCAGCGTTGTGGTAGTGTCCCTCTTCAATGAGCAGTTCTTC
CDR3aa: CSVVVVSLFNEQFF

j_gene: TRBJ1-1
d_gene: -
v_gene: TRBV27
abundance: -
CDR3nt: TGTGCCAGCAGCCCTGTGACAGCATTCAACAGGGCTTTCTTT
CDR3aa: CASSPVTAFNRAFF

j_gene: TRBJ1-4
d_gene: -
v_gene: TRBV19
abundance: -
CDR3nt: TGTGCCAGTAGTATAGGTAGTGCAACTAATGAAAAACTGTTTTTT
CDR3aa: CASSIGSATNEKLFF

j_gene: TRBJ2-3
d_gene: TRBD2
v_gene: TRBV6-6
abundance: once
CDR3nt: TGTGCCAGCAGTTACATAACTAGCGGGGGCACAGATACGCAGTATTTT
CDR3aa: CASSYITSGGTDTQYF

j_gene: TRBJ1-1
d_gene: -
v_gene: TRBV18
abundance: -
CDR3nt: TGTGCCAGCTCACGAGGGGACGGGAACACTGAAGCTTTCTTT
CDR3aa: CASSRGDGNTEAFF

j_gene: TRBJ2-7
d_gene: TRBD2
v_gene: TRBV27
abundance: once
CDR3nt: TGTGCCAGCAGGGGACTAGCGGGGGGCTTCATCTACGAGCAGTACTTC
CDR3aa: CASRGLAGGFIYEQYF

j_gene: TRBJ2-2
d_gene: TRBD1
v_gene: TRBV19
abundance: -
CDR3nt: TGTGCCAGTGCCTCCCGACAGGGGGGTACCGGGGAGCTGTTTTTT
CDR3aa: CASASRQGGTGELFF

j_gene: TRBJ2-7
d_gene: -
v_gene: TRBV2
abundance: -
CDR3nt: TGTGCCAGCAAGCCCGAGGGCAGCAACTACGAGCAGTACTTC
CDR3aa: CASKPEGSNYEQYF